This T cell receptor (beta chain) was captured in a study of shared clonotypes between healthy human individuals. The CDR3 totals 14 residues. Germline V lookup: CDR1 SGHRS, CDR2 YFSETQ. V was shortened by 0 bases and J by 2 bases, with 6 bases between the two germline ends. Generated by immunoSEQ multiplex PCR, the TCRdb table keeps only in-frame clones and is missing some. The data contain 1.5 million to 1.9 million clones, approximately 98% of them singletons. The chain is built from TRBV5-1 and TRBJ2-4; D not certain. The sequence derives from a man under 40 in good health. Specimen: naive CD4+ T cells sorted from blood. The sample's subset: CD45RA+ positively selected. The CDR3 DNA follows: TGCGCCAGCAGCTTGGTCGGTTCCAAAAACATTCAGTACTTC. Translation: CASSLVGSKNIQYF. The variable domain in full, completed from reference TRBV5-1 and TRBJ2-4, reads KAGVTQTPRYLIKTRGQQVTLSCSPISGHRSVSWYQQTPGQGLQFLFEYFSETQRNKGNFPGRFSGRQFSNSRSEMNVSTLELGDSALYLCASSLVGSKNIQYFGAGTRLSVL.